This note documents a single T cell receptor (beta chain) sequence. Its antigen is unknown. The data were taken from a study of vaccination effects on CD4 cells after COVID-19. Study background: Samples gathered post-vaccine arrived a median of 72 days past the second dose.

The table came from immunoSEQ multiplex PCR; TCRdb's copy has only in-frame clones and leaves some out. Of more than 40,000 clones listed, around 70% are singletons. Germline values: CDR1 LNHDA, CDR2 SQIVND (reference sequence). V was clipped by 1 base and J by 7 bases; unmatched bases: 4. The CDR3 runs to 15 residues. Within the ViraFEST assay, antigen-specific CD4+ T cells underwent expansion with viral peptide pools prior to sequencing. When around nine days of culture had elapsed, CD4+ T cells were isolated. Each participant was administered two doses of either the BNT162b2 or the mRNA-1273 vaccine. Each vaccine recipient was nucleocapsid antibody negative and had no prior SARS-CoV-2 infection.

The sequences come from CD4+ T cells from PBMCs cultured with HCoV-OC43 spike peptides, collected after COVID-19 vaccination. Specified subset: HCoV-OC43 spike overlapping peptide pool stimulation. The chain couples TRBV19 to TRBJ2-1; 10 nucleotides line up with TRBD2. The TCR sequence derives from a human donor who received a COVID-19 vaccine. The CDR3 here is CASSIASGGYNEQFF. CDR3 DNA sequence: TGTGCCAGTAGTATAGCTAGCGGGGGATATAATGAGCAGTTCTTC.